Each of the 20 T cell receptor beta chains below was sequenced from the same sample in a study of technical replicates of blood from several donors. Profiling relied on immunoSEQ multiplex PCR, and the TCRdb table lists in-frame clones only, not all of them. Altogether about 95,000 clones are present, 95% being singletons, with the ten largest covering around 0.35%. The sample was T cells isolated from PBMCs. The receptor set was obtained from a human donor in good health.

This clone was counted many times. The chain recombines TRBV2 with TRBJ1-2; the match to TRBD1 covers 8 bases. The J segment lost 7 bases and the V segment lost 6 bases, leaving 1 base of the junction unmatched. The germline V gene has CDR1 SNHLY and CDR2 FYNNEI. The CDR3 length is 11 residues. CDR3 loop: CASRDRVGYTF. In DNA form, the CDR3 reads TGTGCCAGCAGGGACAGGGTTGGCTACACCTTC. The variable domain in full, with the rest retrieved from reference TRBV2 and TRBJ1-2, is EPEVTQTPSHQVTQMGQEVILRCVPISNHLYFYWYRQILGQKVEFLVSFYNNEISEKSEIFDDQFSVERPDGSNFTLKIRSTKLEDSAMYFCASRDRVGYTFGSGTRLTVV.

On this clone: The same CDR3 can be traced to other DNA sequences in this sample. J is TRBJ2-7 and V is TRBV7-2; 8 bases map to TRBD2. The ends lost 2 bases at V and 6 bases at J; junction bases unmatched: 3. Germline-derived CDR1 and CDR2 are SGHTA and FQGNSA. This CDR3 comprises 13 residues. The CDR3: CASSLTSGSEQYF. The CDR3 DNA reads TGTGCCAGCAGCTTAACAAGCGGGAGCGAGCAGTACTTC.

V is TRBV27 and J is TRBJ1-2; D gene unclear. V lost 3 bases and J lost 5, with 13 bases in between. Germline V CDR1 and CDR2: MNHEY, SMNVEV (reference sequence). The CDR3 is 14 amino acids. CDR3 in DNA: TGTGCCAGCAGTTTCGGACTCCGGGGATATGGCTACACCTTC. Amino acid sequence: CASSFGLRGYGYTF.

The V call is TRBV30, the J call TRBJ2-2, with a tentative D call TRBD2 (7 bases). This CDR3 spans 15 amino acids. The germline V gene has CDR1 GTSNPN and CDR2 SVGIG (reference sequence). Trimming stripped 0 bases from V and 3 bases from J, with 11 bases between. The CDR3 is CAWSVRGRDTGELFF. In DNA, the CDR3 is TGTGCCTGGAGTGTAAGGGGGAGGGACACCGGGGAGCTGTTTTTT.

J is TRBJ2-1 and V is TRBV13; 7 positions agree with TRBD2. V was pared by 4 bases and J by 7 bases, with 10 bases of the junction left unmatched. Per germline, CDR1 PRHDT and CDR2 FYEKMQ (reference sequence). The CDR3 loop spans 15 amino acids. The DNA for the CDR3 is TGTGCCAGCAGCTCTGGGCTAGCGGATCTTAATGAGCAGTTCTTC. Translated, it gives CASSSGLADLNEQFF.

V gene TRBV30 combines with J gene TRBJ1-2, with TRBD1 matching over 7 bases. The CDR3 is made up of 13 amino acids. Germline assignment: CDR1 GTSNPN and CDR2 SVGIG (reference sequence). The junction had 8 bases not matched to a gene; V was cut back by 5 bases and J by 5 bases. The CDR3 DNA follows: TGTGCCTGGGAGGGGGCGTCGAATTATGGCTACACCTTC. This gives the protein CAWEGASNYGYTF. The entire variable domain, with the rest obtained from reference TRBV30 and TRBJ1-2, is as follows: SQTIHQWPATLVQPVGSPLSLECTVEGTSNPNLYWYRQAAGRGLQLLFYSVGIGQISSEVPQNLSASRPQDRQFILSSKKLLLSDSGFYLCAWEGASNYGYTFGSGTRLTVV.

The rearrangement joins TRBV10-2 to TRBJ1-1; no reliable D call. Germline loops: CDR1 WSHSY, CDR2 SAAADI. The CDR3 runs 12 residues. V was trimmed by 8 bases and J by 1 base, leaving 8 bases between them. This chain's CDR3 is CASSHGNTEAFF. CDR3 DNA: TGCGCCAGCTCTCACGGGAACACTGAAGCTTTCTTT.

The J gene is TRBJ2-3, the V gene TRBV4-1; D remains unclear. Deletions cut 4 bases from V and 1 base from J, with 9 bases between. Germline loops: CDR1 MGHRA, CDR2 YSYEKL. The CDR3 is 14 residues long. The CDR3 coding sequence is TGCGCCAGCAGCCGAGGCAGAGGCACAGATACGCAGTATTTT. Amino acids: CASSRGRGTDTQYF.

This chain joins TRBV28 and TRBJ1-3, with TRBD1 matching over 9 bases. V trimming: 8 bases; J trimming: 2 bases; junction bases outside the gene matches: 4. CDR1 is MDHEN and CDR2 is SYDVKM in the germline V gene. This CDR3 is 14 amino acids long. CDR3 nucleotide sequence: TGTGCCAGCGGGAGACAGGGGGCTGGAAACACCATATATTTT. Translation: CASGRQGAGNTIYF.

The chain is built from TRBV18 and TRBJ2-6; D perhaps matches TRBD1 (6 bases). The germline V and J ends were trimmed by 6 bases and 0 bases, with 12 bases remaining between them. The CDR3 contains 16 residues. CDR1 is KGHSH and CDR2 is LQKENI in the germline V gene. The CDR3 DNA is TGTGCCAGCTCCTATACAGGGAACTCTGGGGCCAACGTCCTGACTTTC. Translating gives CASSYTGNSGANVLTF.

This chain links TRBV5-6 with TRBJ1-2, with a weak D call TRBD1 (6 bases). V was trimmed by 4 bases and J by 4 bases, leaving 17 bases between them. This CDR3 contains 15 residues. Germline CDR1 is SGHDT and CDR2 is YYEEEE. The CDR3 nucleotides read TGTGCCAGCAGCGACGGACAGTCTCGGAGCTATGGCTACACCTTC. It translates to CASSDGQSRSYGYTF.

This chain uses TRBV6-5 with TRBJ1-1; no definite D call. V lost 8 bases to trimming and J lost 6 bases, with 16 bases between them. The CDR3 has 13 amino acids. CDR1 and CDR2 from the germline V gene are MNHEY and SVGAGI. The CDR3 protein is CASGLGGSSEAFF. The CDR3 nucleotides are TGTGCCAGCGGATTAGGCGGGTCTTCTGAAGCTTTCTTT.

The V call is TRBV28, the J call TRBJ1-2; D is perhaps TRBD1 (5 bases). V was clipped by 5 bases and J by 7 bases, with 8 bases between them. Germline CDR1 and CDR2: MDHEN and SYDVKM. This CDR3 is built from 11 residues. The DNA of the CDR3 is TGTGCCAGCAGTCCAGGGCTTGGCTACACCTTC. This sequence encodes CASSPGLGYTF.

CDR3 region: CASSASGETQYF. DNA of the CDR3: TGTGCCAGCAGCGCAAGCGGCGAGACCCAGTACTTC. This chain joins TRBV6-5 and TRBJ2-5; D is possibly TRBD2 (5 bases). The length of the CDR3 is 12 residues. V was pared by 6 bases and J by 5 bases, with 10 bases between. Per the germline V gene, CDR1 is MNHEY and CDR2 is SVGAGI.

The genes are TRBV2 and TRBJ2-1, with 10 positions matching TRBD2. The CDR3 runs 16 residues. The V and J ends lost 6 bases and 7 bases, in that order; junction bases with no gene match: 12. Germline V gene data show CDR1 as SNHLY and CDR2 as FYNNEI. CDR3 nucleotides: TGTGCCAGCAGCGCAACTCCGGGACTAGCGCGGAATGAGCAGTTCTTC. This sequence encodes CASSATPGLARNEQFF.

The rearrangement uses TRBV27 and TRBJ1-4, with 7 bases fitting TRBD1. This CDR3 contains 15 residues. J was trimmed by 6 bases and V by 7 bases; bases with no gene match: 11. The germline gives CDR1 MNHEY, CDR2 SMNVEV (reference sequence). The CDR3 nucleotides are TGTGCCAGCAATAAAGAGGGGGCTCCATATGAAAAACTGTTTTTT. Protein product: CASNKEGAPYEKLFF.

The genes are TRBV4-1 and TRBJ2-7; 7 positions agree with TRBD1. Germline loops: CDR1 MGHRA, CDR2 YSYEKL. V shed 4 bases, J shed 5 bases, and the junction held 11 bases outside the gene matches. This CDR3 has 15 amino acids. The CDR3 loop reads CASSRTGTAYDEQYF. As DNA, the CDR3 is TGCGCCAGCAGCCGGACCGGGACAGCCTACGACGAGCAGTACTTC.

The CDR3 loop is CASSPRRSRMDEKLFF. CDR3 in DNA: TGTGCCAGCAGTCCCCGCAGGTCAAGGATGGATGAAAAACTGTTTTTT. The V and J genes are TRBV6-6 and TRBJ1-4; D remains ambiguous. Deletions cut 5 bases from V and 6 bases from J, with 19 bases between. The CDR3 is 16 amino acids. CDR1 and CDR2 from the germline V gene are MNHNY and SVGAGI (reference sequence).

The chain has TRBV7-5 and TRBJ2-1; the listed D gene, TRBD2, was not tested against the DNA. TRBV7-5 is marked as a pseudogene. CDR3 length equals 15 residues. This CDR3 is CVRSLEEREKNEQFF. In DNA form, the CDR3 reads TGTGTCAGAAGCTTAGAGGAGCGGGAGAAGAATGAGCAGTTCTTC.

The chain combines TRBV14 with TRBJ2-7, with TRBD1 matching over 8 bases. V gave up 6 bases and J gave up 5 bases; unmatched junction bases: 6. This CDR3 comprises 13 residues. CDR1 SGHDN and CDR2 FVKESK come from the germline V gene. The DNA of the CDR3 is TGTGCCAGCAGGAGGACAGGGACCCACGAGCAGTACTTC. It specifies CASRRTGTHEQYF.